This T cell receptor beta chain was obtained from a study of blood T cell repertoires in COVID-19. As for the study in general: Collection of acute and convalescent COVID-19 samples took place in the United States, Italy and Spain. PBMCs, B-cell-depleted T cells, or T cells provided the cDNA or gDNA that made up the material.

V gave up 4 bases and J gave up 4 bases, with 20 bases separating them. CDR1 LGHDT and CDR2 YNNKEL come from the germline V gene (reference sequence). The CDR3 loop spans 16 amino acids. Per the study methods: Amplifying reference gene primers gave estimates of nucleated cell counts. Profiling relied on immunoSEQ multiplex PCR, and the TCRdb table lists in-frame clones only, not all of them. The V and J calls and clone size come from that table; D and trimming were worked out from the DNA. The sample shows under 170,000 clones, approximately 84% of them seen only once. The sequence was collected from a man between 65 and 79 years old with acute or convalescent COVID-19. The V call is TRBV3-1 (or the pseudogene TRBV3-2), the J call TRBJ2-7; D might be TRBD1 (6 bases). Material: peripheral blood. The CDR3 nucleotides are TGTGCCAGCAGCCGGACCTCAGGGGACCAGGGGTACGAGCAGTACTTC. This sequence encodes CASSRTSGDQGYEQYF.